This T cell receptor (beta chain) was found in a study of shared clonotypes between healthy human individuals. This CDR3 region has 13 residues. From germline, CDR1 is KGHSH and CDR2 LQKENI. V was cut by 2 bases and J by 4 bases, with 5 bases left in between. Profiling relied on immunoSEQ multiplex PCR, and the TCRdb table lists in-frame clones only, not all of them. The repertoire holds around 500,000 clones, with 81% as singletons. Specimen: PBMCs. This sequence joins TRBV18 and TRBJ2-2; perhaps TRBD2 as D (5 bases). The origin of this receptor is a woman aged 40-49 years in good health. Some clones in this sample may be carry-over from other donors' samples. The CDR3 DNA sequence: TGTGCCAGCTCACCAACTAGCACCGGGGAGCTGTTTTTT. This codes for CASSPTSTGELFF. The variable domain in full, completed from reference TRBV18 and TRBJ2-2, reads NAGVMQNPRHLVRRRGQEARLRCSPMKGHSHVYWYRQLPEEGLKFMVYLQKENIIDESGMPKERFSAEFPKEGPSILRIQQVVRGDSAAYFCASSPTSTGELFFGEGSRLTVL.